The T cell receptor beta chain under discussion was sequenced for a study of CD8+ T cells in alopecia areata. Study-level background: Treated patients took oral tofacitinib at 5 to 10 mg twice daily. Tofacitinib ran 6 to 18 months, followed by 6 months off drug. Notes on the study in general: Many expanded lesional clones persisted during tofacitinib (in both scalp and blood). Mice gave a clearer picture of TCR sharing than patients did, possibly for HLA-related reasons.

With regard to this clone: Its specificity is unknown.

The ends lost 4 bases at V and 4 bases at J; junction bases unmatched: 8. This CDR3 spans 14 amino acids. CDR1 is GTSNPN, CDR2 SVGIG, per germline (reference sequence). Extracted RNA was reverse transcribed into cDNA, the sequencing template. Data came from immunoSEQ multiplex PCR; TCRdb stores just in-frame clones and leaves some out. The profile shows roughly 64,000 clones, around 45% of them singletons. Treatment of the sample: oral pan-JAK inhibitor, 5-10 mg twice daily. The chain has TRBV30 and TRBJ1-2; 8 bases align to TRBD1. This TCR came from a human donor with alopecia areata. Material: CD8+ T cells sorted from blood, obtained around week 36, from a patient treated with tofacitinib. CDR3 sequence reads: CAWMAGGWGYGYTF. The CDR3 DNA sequence: TGTGCCTGGATGGCAGGGGGCTGGGGCTATGGCTACACCTTC. The full variable domain, its missing parts supplied by reference TRBV30 and TRBJ1-2, is SQTIHQWPATLVQPVGSPLSLECTVEGTSNPNLYWYRQAAGRGLQLLFYSVGIGQISSEVPQNLSASRPQDRQFILSSKKLLLSDSGFYLCAWMAGGWGYGYTFGSGTRLTVV.